The 11 T cell receptor beta chains listed next were all sequenced from one sample in a study of response to subunit inactivated influenza vaccine. From the RT-PCR reads, TCRdb called clonotypes with MiXCR, one entry per CDR3 protein. The sample carries 700,000 to 800,000 distinct CDR3 sequences, 18% recorded once. The sample here was PBMCs from blood, taken roughly 5 days after vaccination. The receptors were sampled from a man aged 45-65 years who received an inactivated influenza vaccine.

The rearrangement joins TRBV5-1 to TRBJ2-5, with D perhaps matching TRBD1 (5 bases). The CDR3 runs to 14 residues. Trimming removed 0 bases at V and 4 bases at J, with 10 bases between. The V gene's germline CDR1 is SGHRS and CDR2 YFSETQ. In DNA, the CDR3 is TGCGCCAGCAGCTTGGAGGGGCCCGGAGAGACCCAGTACTTC. Translating gives CASSLEGPGETQYF.

A few counts support this clonotype. In DNA form, the CDR3 reads TGTGCCAGCAGCCCGACTGGCCCTGGGGCCTACGAGCAGTACTTC. Translating it yields CASSPTGPGAYEQYF. V and J are TRBV7-2 and TRBJ2-7; D unresolved. The length of the CDR3 is 15 residues. The V and J ends lost 5 bases and 2 bases respectively, with 16 bases between them. Germline values: CDR1 SGHTA, CDR2 FQGNSA.

This clonotype was seen a handful of times. V is TRBV6-1 and J is TRBJ2-7; TRBD1 matches 8 bases. The CDR3 consists of 12 residues. Germline V CDR1 and CDR2: MNHNS, SASEGT. V was clipped by 11 bases and J by 0 bases; unmatched bases: 3. The CDR3 loop reads CAGGTGSYEQYF. In DNA, the CDR3 is TGTGCCGGGGGGACAGGCTCCTACGAGCAGTACTTC.

This clonotype was seen only a few times. The rearrangement joins TRBV5-5 to TRBJ2-1; tentative D call: TRBD1 (6 bases). The CDR3 is 14 residues long. V shed 4 bases and J shed 8 bases, with 16 bases lying between them. Germline V lookup: CDR1 SGHKS, CDR2 YYEKEE (reference sequence). The CDR3 region has the DNA TGTGCCAGCAGCCCTATCGGGACATCCGATGAGCAGTTCTTC. This encodes CASSPIGTSDEQFF.

This clonotype was counted a single time. The chain has TRBV29-1 and TRBJ1-4, with D unresolved. V was cut by 4 bases and J by 7 bases, with 10 bases left in between. Germline-derived CDR1 and CDR2 are SQVTM and ANQGSEA. The CDR3 runs 12 residues. DNA for the CDR3: TGCAGCGTTGGAAATCGGATTGAAAAACTGTTTTTT. Amino acids: CSVGNRIEKLFF.

This chain connects TRBV6-1 to TRBJ2-1, with D perhaps TRBD2 (6 bases). V was trimmed by 11 bases and J by 8 bases, leaving 16 bases between them. The V gene's germline CDR1 is MNHNS and CDR2 SASEGT. The CDR3 is made up of 12 amino acids. CDR3 sequence reads: CAGRLVGHEQFF. Written as DNA, the CDR3 is TGTGCCGGGAGACTAGTGGGGCATGAGCAGTTCTTC.

The V gene is TRBV12-3 or TRBV12-4, the J gene TRBJ2-7; D is possibly TRBD1 (5 bases). Trimming removed 5 bases from V and 6 bases from J, with 17 bases in between. This CDR3 spans 14 amino acids. The chain's CDR3 is CASSTGHALSEQYF. CDR3 nucleotides: TGTGCCAGCAGTACCGGACACGCCCTGAGCGAGCAGTACTTC.

The J gene is TRBJ1-1, the V gene TRBV6-5; D is undetermined. This CDR3 has 11 amino acids. The V gene's germline CDR1 is MNHEY and CDR2 SVGAGI. V was pared by 2 bases and J by 11 bases, with 9 bases between. The CDR3 region is CASSYEGEAFF. The CDR3 DNA reads as TGTGCCAGCAGTTACGAGGGAGAGGCTTTCTTT.

The chain recombines TRBV12-3 or TRBV12-4 with TRBJ1-1; TRBD1 is a possible D gene (5 bases). CDR3 size: 15 residues. V was cut by 6 bases and J by 3 bases, with 17 bases left in between. CDR3 sequence reads: CASRLRAQGDTEAFF. The CDR3 nucleotides are TGTGCCAGCAGGTTAAGGGCGCAGGGTGACACTGAAGCTTTCTTT.

Ten or more counts support this clonotype. The rearrangement uses TRBV28 and TRBJ2-1; D possibly corresponds to TRBD1 (6 bases). In germline, CDR1 is MDHEN, CDR2 SYDVKM. V shed 5 bases and J shed 1 base, with 15 bases lying between them. The CDR3 runs to 16 residues. As DNA, the CDR3 is TGTGCCAGCAGTAGTGAGGGGGAGATTTCCTACAATGAGCAGTTCTTC. Protein sequence: CASSSEGEISYNEQFF.

In its sample, this clonotype was seen a few times. The V and J genes are TRBV4-2 and TRBJ2-7, with D maybe TRBD2 (6 bases). The V end lost 1 base, the J end lost 0 bases, and 10 bases lay between the germline ends. Germline CDR1 LGHNA, CDR2 YNFKEQ. The CDR3 covers 15 residues. The CDR3 reads CASSQAASASYEQYF. DNA of the CDR3: TGTGCCAGCAGCCAAGCGGCTAGCGCCTCCTACGAGCAGTACTTC.